This T cell receptor (beta chain) was identified during a study of CD8+CD57+ T cells in acquired aplastic anemia. Study as a whole: DNA per sorted CD4+ or CD8+ sample ranged 0.2 to 27.4 ug, averaging around 3.1 ug.

An expansion of CD8+CD57+ cells by flow cytometry had been shown in patients chosen for sequencing. The CDR3 has 15 amino acids. From germline, CDR1 is LNHNV and CDR2 YYDKDF (reference sequence). Between the trimmed V and J ends, which lost 0 bases and 2 bases, there was a span of 10 bases. Both TCR beta VDJ combination and CDR3 sequence profiling were carried out. Genomic DNA was the template for this profiling. TCRdb re-called the reads through MiXCR, storing one row per CDR3 protein. The sample contains about 200,000 distinct CDR3 sequences, 65% of which appear only once. The sequencing input was sorted CD4+, CD8+, or CD8+CD57+ T cells (not recorded which) from PBMCs. This TCR was sampled from a human donor with aplastic anemia. The J gene is TRBJ1-2, the V gene TRBV15, with D maybe TRBD1 (5 bases). The CDR3 bases are TGTGCCACCAGCAGAGATAGGGGCAACAACTATGGCTACACCTTC. Its protein is CATSRDRGNNYGYTF.